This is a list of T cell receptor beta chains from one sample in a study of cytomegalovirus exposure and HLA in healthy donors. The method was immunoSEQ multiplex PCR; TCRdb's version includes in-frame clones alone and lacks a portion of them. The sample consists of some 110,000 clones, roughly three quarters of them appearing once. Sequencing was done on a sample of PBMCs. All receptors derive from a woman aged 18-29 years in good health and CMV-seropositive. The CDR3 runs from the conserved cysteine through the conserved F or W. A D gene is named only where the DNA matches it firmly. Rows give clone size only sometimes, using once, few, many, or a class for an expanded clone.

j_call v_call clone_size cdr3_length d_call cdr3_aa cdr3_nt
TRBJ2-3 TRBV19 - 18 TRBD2 CASTDRPPSSGSTDTQYF TGTGCCAGTACCGATCGACCCCCCTCTAGCGGGAGCACAGATACGCAGTATTTT
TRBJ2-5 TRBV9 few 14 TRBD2 CASSVALGGMPQYF TGTGCCAGCAGCGTAGCATTGGGAGGGATGCCCCAGTACTTC
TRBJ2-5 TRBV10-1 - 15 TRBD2 CASSDSLSGRETQYF TGCGCCAGCAGTGACTCCCTTAGCGGGAGGGAGACCCAGTACTTC
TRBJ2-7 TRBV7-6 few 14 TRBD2 CASSLGGLVYEQYF TGTGCCAGCAGCTTAGGTGGACTAGTCTACGAGCAGTACTTC
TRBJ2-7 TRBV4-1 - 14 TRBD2 CASSHAGGPYEQYF TGCGCCAGCAGCCATGCGGGGGGCCCCTACGAGCAGTACTTC
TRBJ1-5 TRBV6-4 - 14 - CAITGQKLNQPQHF TGTGCCATCACCGGACAGAAACTGAATCAGCCCCAGCATTTT
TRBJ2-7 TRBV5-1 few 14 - CASSPRGEPYEQYF TGCGCCAGCAGCCCCAGGGGGGAACCCTACGAGCAGTACTTC
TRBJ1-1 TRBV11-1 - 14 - CASSSYTGNTEAFF TGTGCCAGCAGCTCGTATACCGGGAACACTGAAGCTTTCTTT
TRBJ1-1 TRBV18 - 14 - CASSPEGEGTEAFF TGTGCCAGCTCACCGGAAGGGGAAGGGACTGAAGCTTTCTTT
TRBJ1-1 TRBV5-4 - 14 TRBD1 CASSPGTANTEAFF TGTGCCAGCAGCCCGGGGACAGCGAACACTGAAGCTTTCTTT
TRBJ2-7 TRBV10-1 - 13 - CASSESRSPRQYF TGCGCCAGCAGTGAGTCGAGATCCCCGAGGCAGTACTTC
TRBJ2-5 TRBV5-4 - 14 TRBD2 CASSHLADQETQYF TGTGCCAGCAGCCATCTAGCGGATCAAGAGACCCAGTACTTC
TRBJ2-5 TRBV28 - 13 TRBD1 CASRTGGRETQYF TGTGCCAGCAGAACAGGGGGTCGGGAGACCCAGTACTTC
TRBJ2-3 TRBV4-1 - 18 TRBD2 CASSALAGGLESTDTQYF TGCGCCAGCAGCGCCCTAGCGGGAGGGCTGGAGAGCACAGATACGCAGTATTTT
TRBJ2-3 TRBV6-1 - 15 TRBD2 CASSPWGTSGETQYF TGTGCCAGCAGTCCTTGGGGGACTAGCGGGGAAACGCAGTATTTT
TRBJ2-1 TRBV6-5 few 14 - CASRSSGLYNEQFF TGTGCCAGCAGATCCAGCGGGCTTTACAATGAGCAGTTCTTC
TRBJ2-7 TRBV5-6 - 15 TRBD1 CASSFLGQGGWEQYF TGTGCCAGCAGCTTCTTGGGACAGGGGGGGTGGGAGCAGTACTTC
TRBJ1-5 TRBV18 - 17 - CASSPPAGIGDNQPQHF TGTGCCAGCTCACCACCGGCGGGGATAGGGGACAATCAGCCCCAGCATTTT
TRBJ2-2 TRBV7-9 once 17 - CASSLGIRTDNTGELFF TGTGCCAGCAGCTTAGGCATAAGAACAGATAACACCGGGGAGCTGTTTTTT
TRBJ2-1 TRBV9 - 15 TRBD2 CASSERGEGYNEQFF TGTGCCAGCAGCGAGCGGGGGGAGGGCTACAATGAGCAGTTCTTC
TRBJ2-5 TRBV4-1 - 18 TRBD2 CASSQDRGLAGGQETQYF TGCGCCAGCAGCCAAGATAGAGGACTAGCGGGAGGGCAAGAAACCCAGTACTTC
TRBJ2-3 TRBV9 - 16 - CASSVESGTSTDTQYF TGTGCCAGCAGCGTAGAGTCCGGGACTAGCACAGATACGCAGTATTTT
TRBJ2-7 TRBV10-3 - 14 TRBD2 CAISGLADSYEQYF TGTGCCATCAGTGGACTAGCGGACTCCTACGAGCAGTACTTC
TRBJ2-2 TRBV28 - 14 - CASTPGERPGELFF TGTGCCAGCACCCCAGGGGAGCGGCCCGGGGAGCTGTTTTTT
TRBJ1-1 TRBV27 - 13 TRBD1 CASTDREITEAFF TGTGCCAGCACGGACAGGGAAATCACTGAAGCTTTCTTT
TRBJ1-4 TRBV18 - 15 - CASSPPSGRNEKLFF TGTGCCAGCTCACCACCGTCAGGGCGTAATGAAAAACTGTTTTTT
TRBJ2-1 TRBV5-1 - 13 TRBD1 CASRVQGANEQFF TGCGCCAGCAGGGTACAGGGGGCGAATGAGCAGTTCTTC
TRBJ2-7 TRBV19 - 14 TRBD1 CASSRDRGRYEQYF TGTGCCAGTAGTAGGGACAGGGGGAGGTACGAGCAGTACTTC
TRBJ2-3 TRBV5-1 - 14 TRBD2 CASSLGDYTDTQYF TGCGCCAGCAGCTTGGGGGACTACACAGATACGCAGTATTTT
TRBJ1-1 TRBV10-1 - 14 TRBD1 CASSEPDRGSEAFF TGCGCCAGCAGTGAGCCGGACAGGGGCTCTGAAGCTTTCTTT
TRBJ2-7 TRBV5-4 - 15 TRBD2 CASSREAGVTFEQYF TGTGCCAGCAGCAGGGAGGCGGGAGTCACCTTCGAGCAGTACTTC
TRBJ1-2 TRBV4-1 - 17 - CASSQGPYRDRHYGYTF TGCGCCAGCAGCCAAGGCCCCTACAGGGATCGACACTATGGCTACACCTTC
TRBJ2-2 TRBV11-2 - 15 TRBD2 CASSTSGSVTGELFF TGTGCCAGCTCGACAAGCGGGAGTGTCACCGGGGAGCTGTTTTTT
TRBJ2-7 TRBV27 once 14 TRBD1 CASSHKTGVYEQYF TGTGCCAGCAGTCATAAGACAGGGGTGTACGAGCAGTACTTC
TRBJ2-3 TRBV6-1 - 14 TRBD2 CASSEWRESDTQYF TGTGCCAGCAGTGAATGGCGGGAGTCAGATACGCAGTATTTT
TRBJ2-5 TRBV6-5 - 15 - CASSYFTRSQETQYF TGTGCCAGCAGTTACTTCACTAGGTCCCAAGAGACCCAGTACTTC
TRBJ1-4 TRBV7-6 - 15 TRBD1 CASSAYRGTNEKLFF TGTGCCAGCAGCGCCTACAGGGGAACTAATGAAAAACTGTTTTTT